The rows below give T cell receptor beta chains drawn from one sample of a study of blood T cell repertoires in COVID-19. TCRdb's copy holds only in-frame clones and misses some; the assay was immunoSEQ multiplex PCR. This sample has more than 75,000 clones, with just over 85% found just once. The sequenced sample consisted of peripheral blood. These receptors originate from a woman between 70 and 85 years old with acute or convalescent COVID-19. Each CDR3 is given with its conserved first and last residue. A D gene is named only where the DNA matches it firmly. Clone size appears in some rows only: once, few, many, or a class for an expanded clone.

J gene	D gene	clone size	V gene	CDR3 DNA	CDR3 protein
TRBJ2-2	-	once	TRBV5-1	TGCGCCAGCAGCCAAAACACCGGGGAGCTGTTTTTT	CASSQNTGELFF
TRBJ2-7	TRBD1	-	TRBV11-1	TGTGCCAGCAGCTTCGGGACAGGGTCCTACGAGCAGTACTTC	CASSFGTGSYEQYF
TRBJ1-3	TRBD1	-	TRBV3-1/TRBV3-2	TGTGCCAGCAGCCAAGGGGACAGGGGGCCTGGAAACACCATATATTTT	CASSQGDRGPGNTIYF
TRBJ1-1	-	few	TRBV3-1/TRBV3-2	TGTGCCAGCAAGTACGGTTCTGAAGCTTTCTTT	CASKYGSEAFF
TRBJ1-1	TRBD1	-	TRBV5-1	TGCGCCAGCAGCCAAAAGATGACAGGGGCGAACACTGAAGCTTTCTTT	CASSQKMTGANTEAFF
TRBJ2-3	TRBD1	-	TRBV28	TGTGCCAGCAGCCTAAGGGGGCGCTGGTCAGATACGCAGTATTTT	CASSLRGRWSDTQYF
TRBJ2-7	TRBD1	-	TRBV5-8	TGTGCCAGCAGCTTTGTTAACAGGGGGCCCTCCTACGAGCAGTACTTC	CASSFVNRGPSYEQYF
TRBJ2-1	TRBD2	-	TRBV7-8	TGTGCCAGCAGCGTTAGCGGGGGGGCTTACAATGAGCAGTTCTTC	CASSVSGGAYNEQFF
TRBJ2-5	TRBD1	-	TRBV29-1	TGCAGCACGACGAGGGGAACGGGACAGCAAGAGACCCAGTACTTC	CSTTRGTGQQETQYF
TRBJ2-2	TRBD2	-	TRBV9	TGTGCCAGCACCGGTAGCGGGACCGGGGAGCTGTTTTTT	CASTGSGTGELFF
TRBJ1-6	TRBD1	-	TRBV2	TGTGCCAGCACTAACCTTGACAGGGCAGGGGCATCACCCCTCCACTTT	CASTNLDRAGASPLHF
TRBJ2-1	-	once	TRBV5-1	TGCGCCGGCACGAGCGGCAATGAGCAGTTCTTC	CAGTSGNEQFF
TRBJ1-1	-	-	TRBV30	TGTGCCTGGAGTGTACACGGGGTTATGACAGCTTTCTTT	CAWSVHGVMTAFF
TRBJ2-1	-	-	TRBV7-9	TGTGCCAGCAGCCGACTAGGGAAGATGAATGAGCAGTTCTTC	CASSRLGKMNEQFF
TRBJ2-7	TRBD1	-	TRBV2	TGTGCCAGCAGCCTGACAGGGTTTGCCGAGCAGTACTTC	CASSLTGFAEQYF
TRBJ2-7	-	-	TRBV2	TGTGCCAGCAGTGAAGCGGCAGTTACCTACGAGCAGTACTTC	CASSEAAVTYEQYF
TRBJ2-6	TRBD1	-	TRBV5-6	TGTGCCAGCAGCTTGGTTCAGGGACAGGGGTTCGCTGGGGCCAACGTCCTGACTTTC	CASSLVQGQGFAGANVLTF
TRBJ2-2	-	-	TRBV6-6	TGTGCCAGCAGGGCTAGCGGGGAGCTGTTTTTT	CASRASGELFF
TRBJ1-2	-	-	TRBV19	TGTGCCAGTTCCTTTTTGCCCGGGACAAACCCCTATGGCTACACCTTC	CASSFLPGTNPYGYTF
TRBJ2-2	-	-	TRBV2	TGTGCCAGCAGTGACAGTGCCCCGAACACCGGGGAGCTGTTTTTT	CASSDSAPNTGELFF
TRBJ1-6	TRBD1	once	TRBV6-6	TGTGCCAGCAGGCCGGCGGCGGGACAGAACCTCCACTTT	CASRPAAGQNLHF
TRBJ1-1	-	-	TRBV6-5	TGTGCCAGCAGTTATAGGACTGGGGACACTGAAGCTTTCTTT	CASSYRTGDTEAFF